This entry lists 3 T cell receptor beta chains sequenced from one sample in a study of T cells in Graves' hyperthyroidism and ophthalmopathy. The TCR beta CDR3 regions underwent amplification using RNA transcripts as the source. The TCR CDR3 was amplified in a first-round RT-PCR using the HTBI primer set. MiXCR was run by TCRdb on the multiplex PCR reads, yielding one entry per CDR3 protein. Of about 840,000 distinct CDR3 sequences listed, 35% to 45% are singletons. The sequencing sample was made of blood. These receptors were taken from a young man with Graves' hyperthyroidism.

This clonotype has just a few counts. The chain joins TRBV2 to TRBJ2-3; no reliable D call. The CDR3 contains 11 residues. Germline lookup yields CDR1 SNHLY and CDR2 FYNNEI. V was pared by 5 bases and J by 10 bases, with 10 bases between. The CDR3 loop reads CASSLDAPQYF. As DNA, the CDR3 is TGTGCCAGCAGTTTAGATGCTCCGCAGTATTTT. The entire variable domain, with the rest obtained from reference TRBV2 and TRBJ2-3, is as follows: EPEVTQTPSHQVTQMGQEVILRCVPISNHLYFYWYRQILGQKVEFLVSFYNNEISEKSEIFDDQFSVERPDGSNFTLKIRSTKLEDSAMYFCASSLDAPQYFGPGTRLTVL.

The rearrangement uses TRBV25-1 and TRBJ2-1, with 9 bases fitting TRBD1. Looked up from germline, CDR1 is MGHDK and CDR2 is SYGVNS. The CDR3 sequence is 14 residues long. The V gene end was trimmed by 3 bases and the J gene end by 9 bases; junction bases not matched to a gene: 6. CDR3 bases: TGTGCCAGCAGTGATACACAGGGGGCGGTTGAGCAGTTCTTC. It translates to CASSDTQGAVEQFF.

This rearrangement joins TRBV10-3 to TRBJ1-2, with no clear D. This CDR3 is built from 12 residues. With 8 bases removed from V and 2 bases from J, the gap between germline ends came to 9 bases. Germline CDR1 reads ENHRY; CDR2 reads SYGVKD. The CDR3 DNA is TGTGCCATCGCTCAGGAAAACTATGGCTACACCTTC. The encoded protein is CAIAQENYGYTF.